Each of the 18 T cell receptor beta chains below was sequenced from the same sample in a study of naive and memory T cell subsets. An equimolar mix of two oligonucleotides served as the beta constant-region primer for TRBC1 and TRBC2. MiXCR, run by TCRdb on the UMI-ligation and nested PCR reads, gives a single entry per CDR3 protein. The data show around 160,000 distinct CDR3 sequences, with approximately 17% seen just once and about 0.13% held by the top ten. Material: naive CD4+ T cells from blood. All receptors derive from a human donor in good health.

The rearrangement joins TRBV9 to TRBJ1-6; no definite D call. This CDR3 contains 15 residues. Per germline, CDR1 SGDLS and CDR2 YYNGEE. Trimming stripped 1 base from V and 7 bases from J, with 12 bases between. The CDR3 loop reads CASSVLDSGNSPLHF. CDR3 DNA: TGTGCCAGCAGCGTATTAGATTCGGGGAATTCACCCCTCCACTTT.

Here the CDR3 reads CASNGGIYLNTGELFF. The CDR3 DNA follows: TGTGCCAGTAATGGAGGGATCTACCTGAACACCGGGGAGCTGTTTTTT. The chain has TRBV19 and TRBJ2-2; D possibly corresponds to TRBD2 (6 bases). Germline V lookup: CDR1 LNHDA, CDR2 SQIVND (reference sequence). Between the trimmed V and J ends, which lost 7 bases and 1 base, there was a span of 16 bases. The CDR3 extends over 16 amino acids.

This clonotype has just a few counts. V gene TRBV5-1 combines with J gene TRBJ1-6, with a weak D call TRBD1 (5 bases). V was clipped by 4 bases and J by 9 bases, with 17 bases between them. Germline CDR1 and CDR2: SGHRS and YFSETQ. The CDR3 has 15 amino acids. CDR3 loop: CASSPGTSRGSPLHF. CDR3 sequence (DNA): TGCGCCAGCAGCCCCGGGACCTCTCGAGGTTCACCCCTCCACTTT.

This sequence joins TRBV20-1 and TRBJ2-3, with D possibly TRBD2 on 6 matching bases. The germline gives CDR1 DFQATT, CDR2 SNEGSKA (reference sequence). CDR3 length: 16 residues. With 7 bases removed from V and 2 bases from J, the gap between germline ends came to 22 bases. CDR3 region: CSVPRAGGRATDTQYF. The CDR3 nucleotides are TGCAGTGTCCCTCGGGCCGGAGGGAGAGCCACAGATACGCAGTATTTT.

V and J are TRBV13 and TRBJ1-2; D perhaps matches TRBD1 (5 bases). With 5 bases removed from V and 0 bases from J, the gap between germline ends came to 16 bases. The CDR3 consists of 16 residues. Germline CDR1 reads PRHDT; CDR2 reads FYEKMQ (reference sequence). In nucleotides, the CDR3 is TGTGCCAGCAGCCGCCAACCGGGACGTACTAACTATGGCTACACCTTC. Residues: CASSRQPGRTNYGYTF.

This chain links TRBV7-6 with TRBJ1-3; D is unclear. The CDR3 sequence is 16 residues long. With 4 bases removed from V and 1 base from J, the gap between germline ends came to 14 bases. The germline V gene encodes CDR1 SGHVS and CDR2 FNYEAQ. This chain's CDR3 is CASSSVLAGSGNTIYF. In DNA form, the CDR3 reads TGTGCCAGCAGCTCCGTTCTAGCGGGTTCTGGAAACACCATATATTTT. Based on the CDR3 plus reference TRBV7-6 and TRBJ1-3, the full variable domain is GAGVSQSPRYKVTKRGQDVALRCDPISGHVSLYWYRQALGQGPEFLTYFNYEAQQDKSGLPNDRFSAERPEGSISTLTIQRTEQRDSAMYRCASSSVLAGSGNTIYFGEGSWLTVV.

V usage is TRBV2 and J usage is TRBJ1-1; the match to TRBD1 covers 8 bases. V lost 0 bases and J lost 0; bases outside the gene matches: 6. Germline V CDR1 and CDR2: SNHLY, FYNNEI. This CDR3 region has 17 residues. The CDR3 region is CASSEATWTGMNTEAFF. As DNA, the CDR3 is TGTGCCAGCAGTGAAGCGACTTGGACAGGGATGAACACTGAAGCTTTCTTT.

This clonotype came up a few times. The chain uses TRBV7-8 and TRBJ2-3; the D call may be TRBD1 or TRBD2 (5 bases each). The V gene's germline CDR1 is SGHVS and CDR2 FQNEAQ. The CDR3 is 15 amino acids. Trimming removed 6 bases at V and 0 bases at J, with 13 bases between. The CDR3 sequence: CASRPTGPSTDTQYF. In DNA form, the CDR3 reads TGTGCCAGCAGACCTACGGGACCTAGCACAGATACGCAGTATTTT.

The V call is TRBV28, the J call TRBJ2-3; D tentatively reads TRBD1 or TRBD2 (6 bases each). V dropped 5 bases and J dropped 6 bases, with 21 bases sitting between them. The CDR3 totals 16 residues. CDR1 and CDR2 (germline): MDHEN, SYDVKM. This chain's CDR3 is CASSPPGVGGRDTQYF. As DNA, the CDR3 is TGTGCCAGCAGTCCCCCGGGGGTAGGGGGACGGGATACGCAGTATTTT.

This clonotype was counted a few times. The genes are TRBV20-1 and TRBJ1-2; D is undetermined. CDR1 and CDR2 from the germline V gene are DFQATT and SNEGSKA (reference sequence). V was shortened by 0 bases and J by 4 bases, with 12 bases between the two germline ends. The CDR3 length is 14 residues. In DNA form, the CDR3 reads TGCAGTGCTAGAGATCCCAGCCGGATCTATGGCTACACCTTC. This sequence encodes CSARDPSRIYGYTF.

This chain connects TRBV29-1 to TRBJ2-1; the D is unclear. Germline CDR1 reads SQVTM; CDR2 reads ANQGSEA. Trimming took 6 bases from V and 6 from J, leaving 12 bases between them. The CDR3 sequence is 12 residues long. The CDR3 nucleotides read TGCAGCGTCAGGAGTCTAGGCAATGAGCAGTTCTTC. This encodes CSVRSLGNEQFF.

This clonotype was found many times. The chain combines TRBV7-2 with TRBJ1-6, with TRBD1 matching 7 bases. The germline V gene encodes CDR1 SGHTA and CDR2 FQGNSA. The ends lost 1 base at V and 13 bases at J; junction bases unmatched: 7. CDR3 length equals 14 residues. The CDR3 here is CASSLGDSLWPLHF. The CDR3 DNA follows: TGTGCCAGCAGCTTAGGGGACAGCCTTTGGCCCCTCCACTTT.

This clonotype was seen a few times. The CDR3 reads CASSSLRRTDTQYF. CDR3 in DNA: TGTGCCAGCAGCTCCCTCAGACGCACAGATACGCAGTATTTT. The chain uses TRBV7-2 and TRBJ2-3; D is unresolved. V was pared by 4 bases and J by 1 base, with 9 bases between. The CDR3 totals 14 residues. Germline V gives CDR1 SGHTA, CDR2 FQGNSA.

There are many counts of this clonotype. This chain joins TRBV20-1 and TRBJ2-5, with 11 bases aligning to TRBD2. Trimming removed 1 base from V and 1 base from J; junction bases left unmatched: 2. This CDR3 comprises 15 residues. From germline, CDR1 is DFQATT and CDR2 SNEGSKA (reference sequence). CDR3 DNA sequence: TGCAGTGCTAGAGGGGGGACTAGCGGCCAAGAGACCCAGTACTTC. It codes for CSARGGTSGQETQYF.

This chain links TRBV11-2 with TRBJ2-3; D may correspond to TRBD1 or TRBD2 (5 bases each). V gave up 0 bases and J gave up 5 bases, with 21 bases separating them. Looked up from germline, CDR1 is SGHAT and CDR2 is FQNNGV. The CDR3 totals 18 residues. Written as DNA, the CDR3 is TGTGCCAGCAGCTTAGATCTCCCCTTCGTCGGGGCTCAAGATACGCAGTATTTT. Residues: CASSLDLPFVGAQDTQYF.

This clonotype was seen a handful of times. This sequence joins TRBV7-2 and TRBJ1-4; 8 bases match TRBD1. The V and J ends lost 5 bases and 8 bases, in that order; junction bases with no gene match: 7. CDR3 size: 14 residues. Germline CDR1 is SGHTA and CDR2 is FQGNSA. The CDR3 loop reads CASSINRGTEKLFF. The CDR3 DNA reads TGTGCCAGCAGCATAAACAGGGGGACGGAAAAACTGTTTTTT.

The chain combines TRBV12-5 with TRBJ2-6; D gene unclear. Germline values: CDR1 LGHNT, CDR2 FRNRAP. This CDR3 region has 13 residues. The V and J ends lost 7 bases and 0 bases respectively, with 4 bases between them. CDR3 in amino acids: CASVPSGANVLTF. As DNA, the CDR3 is TGTGCTAGTGTCCCCTCTGGGGCCAACGTCCTGACTTTC. Drawing the rest from reference TRBV12-5 and TRBJ2-6, the complete variable domain is DARVTQTPRHKVTEMGQEVTMRCQPILGHNTVFWYRQTMMQGLELLAYFRNRAPLDDSGMPKDRFSAEMPDATLATLKIQPSEPRDSAVYFCASVPSGANVLTFGAGSRLTVL.

This clonotype came up a few times. The chain couples TRBV5-1 to TRBJ2-1, with D perhaps TRBD1 (6 bases). The germline gives CDR1 SGHRS, CDR2 YFSETQ. The CDR3 spans 13 residues. V dropped 3 bases and J dropped 9 bases, with 13 bases sitting between them. In DNA, the CDR3 is TGCGCCAGCAGCTCCAGGGGTCAGGGTGAGCAGTTCTTC. It yields the protein CASSSRGQGEQFF.